The present entry profiles one T cell receptor (beta chain) with its context. The record originates from a study of blood T cell repertoires in COVID-19. Study-level background: Material from acute and convalescent COVID-19 was sourced from the United States, Italy and Spain. PBMCs, B-cell-depleted T cells, or T cells were the source of the cDNA or gDNA that made up the material.

Per the authors' pipeline: Researchers report that nucleated cell counts were estimated from reference gene primer amplification. The assay was immunoSEQ multiplex PCR, and TCRdb's table has in-frame clones only and misses some. V, J and clone size reflect that table, while D and trimming were determined from the DNA. The profile shows some 290,000 clones, 75% to 90% of them singletons. With 2 bases removed from V and 6 bases from J, the gap between germline ends came to 10 bases. The CDR3 consists of 13 residues. This sequence joins TRBV12-3 or TRBV12-4 and TRBJ1-2, with a weak D call TRBD1 (6 bases). The sample taken for sequencing was peripheral blood. The clonotype comes from a man in his sixties who had recovered from COVID-19. The CDR3 DNA reads TGTGCCAGCAGTTTAAGCAGGGGTGATGGCTACACCTTC. This codes for CASSLSRGDGYTF.